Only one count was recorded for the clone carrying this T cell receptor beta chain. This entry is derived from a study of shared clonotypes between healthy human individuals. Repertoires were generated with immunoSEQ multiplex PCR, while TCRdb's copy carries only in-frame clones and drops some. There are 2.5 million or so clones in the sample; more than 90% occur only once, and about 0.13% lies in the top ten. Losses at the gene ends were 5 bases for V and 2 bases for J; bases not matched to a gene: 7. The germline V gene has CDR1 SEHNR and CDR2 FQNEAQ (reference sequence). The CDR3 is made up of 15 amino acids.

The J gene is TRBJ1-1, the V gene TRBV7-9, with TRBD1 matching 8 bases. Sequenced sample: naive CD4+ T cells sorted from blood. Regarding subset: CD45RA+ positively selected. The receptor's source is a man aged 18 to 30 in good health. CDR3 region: CASSPDRGVNTEAFF. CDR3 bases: TGTGCCAGCAGCCCCGACAGGGGCGTTAACACTGAAGCTTTCTTT.